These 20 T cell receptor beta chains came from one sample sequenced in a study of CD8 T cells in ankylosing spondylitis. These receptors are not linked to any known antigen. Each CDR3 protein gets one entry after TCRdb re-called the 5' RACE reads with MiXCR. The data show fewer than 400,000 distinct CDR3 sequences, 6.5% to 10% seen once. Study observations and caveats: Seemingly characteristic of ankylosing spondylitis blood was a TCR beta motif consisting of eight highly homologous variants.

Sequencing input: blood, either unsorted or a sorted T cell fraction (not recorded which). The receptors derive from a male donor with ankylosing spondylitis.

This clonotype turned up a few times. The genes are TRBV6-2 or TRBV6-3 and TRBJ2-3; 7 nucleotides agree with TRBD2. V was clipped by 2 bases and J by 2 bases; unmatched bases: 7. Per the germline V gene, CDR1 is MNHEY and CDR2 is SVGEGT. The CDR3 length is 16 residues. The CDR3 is CASSYNGRENTDTQYF. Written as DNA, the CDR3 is TGTGCCAGCAGTTACAACGGGCGGGAGAACACAGATACGCAGTATTTT.

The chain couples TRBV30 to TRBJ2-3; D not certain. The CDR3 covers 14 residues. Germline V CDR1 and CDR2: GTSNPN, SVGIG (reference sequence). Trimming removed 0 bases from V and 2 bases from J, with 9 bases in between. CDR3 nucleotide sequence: TGTGCCTGGAGTGTGGTGACACCCACAGATACGCAGTATTTT. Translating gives CAWSVVTPTDTQYF.

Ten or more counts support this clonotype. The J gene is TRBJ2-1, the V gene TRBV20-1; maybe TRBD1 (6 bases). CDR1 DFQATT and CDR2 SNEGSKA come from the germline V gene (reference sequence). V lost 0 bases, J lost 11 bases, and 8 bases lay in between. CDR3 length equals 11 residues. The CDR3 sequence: CSARDQGKQFF. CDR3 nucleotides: TGCAGTGCTAGAGATCAGGGGAAGCAGTTCTTC.

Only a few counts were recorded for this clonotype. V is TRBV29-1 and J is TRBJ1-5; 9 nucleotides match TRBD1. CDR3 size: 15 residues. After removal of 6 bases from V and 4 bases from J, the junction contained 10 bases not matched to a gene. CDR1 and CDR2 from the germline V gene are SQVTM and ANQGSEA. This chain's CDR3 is CSVKTGGSGNQPQHF. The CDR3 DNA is TGCAGCGTAAAAACAGGGGGCTCTGGAAATCAGCCCCAGCATTTT. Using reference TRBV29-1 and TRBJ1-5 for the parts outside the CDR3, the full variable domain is SAVISQKPSRDICQRGTSLTIQCQVDSQVTMMFWYRQQPGQSLTLIATANQGSEATYESGFVIDKFPISRPNLTFSTLTVSNMSPEDSSIYLCSVKTGGSGNQPQHFGDGTRLSIL.

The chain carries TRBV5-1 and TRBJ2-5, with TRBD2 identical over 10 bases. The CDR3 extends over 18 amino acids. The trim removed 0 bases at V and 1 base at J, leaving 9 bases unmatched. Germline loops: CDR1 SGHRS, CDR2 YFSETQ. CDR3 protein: CASSLGILAGGVQETQYF. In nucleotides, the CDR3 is TGCGCCAGCAGCTTGGGGATATTAGCGGGAGGAGTCCAAGAGACCCAGTACTTC.

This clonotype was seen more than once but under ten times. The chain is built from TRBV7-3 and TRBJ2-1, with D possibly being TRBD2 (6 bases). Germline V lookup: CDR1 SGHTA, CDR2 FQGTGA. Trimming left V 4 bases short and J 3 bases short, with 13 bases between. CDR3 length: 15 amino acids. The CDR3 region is CASSWSSASYNEQFF. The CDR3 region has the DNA TGTGCCAGCAGCTGGTCTAGCGCTAGCTACAATGAGCAGTTCTTC.

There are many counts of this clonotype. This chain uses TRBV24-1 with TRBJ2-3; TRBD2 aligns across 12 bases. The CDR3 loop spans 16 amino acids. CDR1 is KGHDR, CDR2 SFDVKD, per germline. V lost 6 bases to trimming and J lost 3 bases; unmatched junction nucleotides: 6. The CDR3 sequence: CATSKTSGRTTDTQYF. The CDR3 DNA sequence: TGTGCCACCAGTAAGACTAGCGGGAGAACGACAGATACGCAGTATTTT.

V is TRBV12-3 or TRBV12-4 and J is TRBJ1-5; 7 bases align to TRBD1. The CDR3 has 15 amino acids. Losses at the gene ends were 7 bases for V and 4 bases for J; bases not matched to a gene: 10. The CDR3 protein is CASTRTGVRNQPQHF. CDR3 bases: TGTGCCAGCACAAGGACAGGAGTTAGGAATCAGCCCCAGCATTTT.

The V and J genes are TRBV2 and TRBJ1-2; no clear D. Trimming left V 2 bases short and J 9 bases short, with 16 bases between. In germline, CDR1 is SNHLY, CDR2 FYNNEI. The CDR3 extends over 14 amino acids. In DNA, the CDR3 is TGTGCCAGCAGTGAATCGCAGGTCCTCTTTCGCTACACCTTC. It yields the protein CASSESQVLFRYTF. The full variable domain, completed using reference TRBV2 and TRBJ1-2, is EPEVTQTPSHQVTQMGQEVILRCVPISNHLYFYWYRQILGQKVEFLVSFYNNEISEKSEIFDDQFSVERPDGSNFTLKIRSTKLEDSAMYFCASSESQVLFRYTFGSGTRLTVV.

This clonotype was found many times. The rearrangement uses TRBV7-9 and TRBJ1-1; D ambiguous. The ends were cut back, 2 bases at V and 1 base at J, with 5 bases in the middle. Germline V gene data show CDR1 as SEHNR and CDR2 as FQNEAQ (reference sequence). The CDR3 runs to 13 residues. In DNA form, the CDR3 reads TGTGCCAGCAGCTTATGGGAGAACACTGAAGCTTTCTTT. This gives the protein CASSLWENTEAFF.

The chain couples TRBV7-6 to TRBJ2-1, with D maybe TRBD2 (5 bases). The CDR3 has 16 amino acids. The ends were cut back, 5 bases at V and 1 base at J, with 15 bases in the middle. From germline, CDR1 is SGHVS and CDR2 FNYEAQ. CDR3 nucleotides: TGTGCCAGCAGCGTAATGAGGGAAAGGTCCTACAATGAGCAGTTCTTC. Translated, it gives CASSVMRERSYNEQFF.

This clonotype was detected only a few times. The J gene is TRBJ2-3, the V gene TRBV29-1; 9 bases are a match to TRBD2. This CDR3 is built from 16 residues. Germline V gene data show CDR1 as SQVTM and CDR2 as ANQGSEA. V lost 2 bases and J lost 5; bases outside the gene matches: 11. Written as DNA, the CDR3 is TGCAGCGTTGAATCCCCCGGCGGGAGGGCCAAAGATACGCAGTATTTT. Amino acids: CSVESPGGRAKDTQYF.

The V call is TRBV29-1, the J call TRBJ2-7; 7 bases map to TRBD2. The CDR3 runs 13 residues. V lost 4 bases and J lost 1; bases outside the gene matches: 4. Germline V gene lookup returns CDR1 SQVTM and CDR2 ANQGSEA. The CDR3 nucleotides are TGCAGCGTTGGGCTAGCGGAATCCTACGAGCAGTACTTC. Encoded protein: CSVGLAESYEQYF.

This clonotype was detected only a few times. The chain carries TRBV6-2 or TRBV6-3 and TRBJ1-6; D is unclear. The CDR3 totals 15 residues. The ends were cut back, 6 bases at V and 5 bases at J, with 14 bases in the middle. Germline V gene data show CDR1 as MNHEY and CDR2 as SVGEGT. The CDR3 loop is CASRPAWTDNSPLHF. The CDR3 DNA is TGTGCCAGCAGACCAGCTTGGACGGATAATTCACCCCTCCACTTT.

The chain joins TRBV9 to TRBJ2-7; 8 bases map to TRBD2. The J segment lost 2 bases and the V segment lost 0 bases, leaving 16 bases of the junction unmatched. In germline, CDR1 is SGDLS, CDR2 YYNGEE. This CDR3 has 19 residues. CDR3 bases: TGTGCCAGCAGCGTAGGCCCTTCCTTCACTAGCGGAACAACCTACGAGCAGTACTTC. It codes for CASSVGPSFTSGTTYEQYF.

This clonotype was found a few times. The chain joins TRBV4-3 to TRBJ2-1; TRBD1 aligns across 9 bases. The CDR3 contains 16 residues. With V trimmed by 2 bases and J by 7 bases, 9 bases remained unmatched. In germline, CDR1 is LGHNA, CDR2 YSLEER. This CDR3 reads CASSQTTGGGINEQFF. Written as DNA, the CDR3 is TGCGCCAGCAGCCAAACCACAGGGGGCGGGATAAATGAGCAGTTCTTC.

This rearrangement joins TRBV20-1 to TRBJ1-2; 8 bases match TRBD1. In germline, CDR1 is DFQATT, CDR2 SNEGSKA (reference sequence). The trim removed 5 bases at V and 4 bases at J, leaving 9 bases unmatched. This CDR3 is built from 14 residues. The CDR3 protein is CSAGGQGSGYGYTF. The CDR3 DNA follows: TGCAGTGCTGGAGGACAGGGTTCGGGCTATGGCTACACCTTC.

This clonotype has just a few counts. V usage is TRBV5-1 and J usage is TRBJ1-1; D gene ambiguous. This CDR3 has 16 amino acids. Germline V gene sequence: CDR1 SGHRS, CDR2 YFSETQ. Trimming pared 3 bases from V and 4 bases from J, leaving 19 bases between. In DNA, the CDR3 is TGCGCCAGCAGCTGGGAAAGGGTCGGTCTGGGCACTGAAGCTTTCTTT. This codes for CASSWERVGLGTEAFF.

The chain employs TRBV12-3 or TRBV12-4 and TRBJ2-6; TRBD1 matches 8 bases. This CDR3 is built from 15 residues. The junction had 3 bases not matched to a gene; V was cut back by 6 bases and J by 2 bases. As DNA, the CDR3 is TGTGCCAGCAGCCAGGACAGGGCTGGGGCCAACGTCCTGACTTTC. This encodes CASSQDRAGANVLTF.

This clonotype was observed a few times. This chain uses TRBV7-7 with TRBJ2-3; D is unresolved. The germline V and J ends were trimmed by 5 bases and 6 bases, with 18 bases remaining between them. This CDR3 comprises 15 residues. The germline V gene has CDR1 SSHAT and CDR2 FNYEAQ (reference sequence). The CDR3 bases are TGTGCCAGCAGCCCCGGGCCCGCCGAAGTGGATACGCAGTATTTT. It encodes CASSPGPAEVDTQYF.